The sequence of this T cell receptor beta chain was determined in a study of glioma-infiltrating T cells after dendritic cell vaccination. As for the study in general: Samples are from glioblastoma patients in Phase I and II dendritic cell vaccine trials. Dendritic cell vaccine was injected intradermally three times, biweekly. Points from the study as a whole: Higher TCR clonality did not directly relate to longer survival.

Using immunoSEQ multiplex PCR, the repertoire was profiled, and TCRdb retains in-frame clones only, with some absent. The table shows 70,000 to 100,000 clones, with roughly four fifths occurring only once. V lost 1 base, J lost 8 bases, and 6 bases stayed unmatched. This CDR3 is 14 amino acids long. Germline V gene data show CDR1 as LNHNV and CDR2 as YYDKDF (reference sequence). Turning to this clone: No antigen is known for it.

Stated time point: after dendritic cell vaccination, including at tumor progression/relapse. Selection required adequate fresh-frozen tumor tissue plus more than two years' survival data. The sequenced sample was blood, obtained after dendritic cell vaccination. The chain employs TRBV15 and TRBJ1-2, with 8 bases lining up with TRBD1. This clonotype was sampled from a human donor with glioblastoma. CDR3 sequence (DNA): TGTGCCACCAGCAGAGGACAGGGGCCGGAGGGCTACACCTTC. It translates to CATSRGQGPEGYTF. The full variable domain, rest sourced from reference TRBV15 and TRBJ1-2, is DAMVIQNPRYQVTQFGKPVTLSCSQTLNHNVMYWYQQKSSQAPKLLFHYYDKDFNNEADTPDNFQSRRPNTSFCFLDIRSPGLGDTAMYLCATSRGQGPEGYTFGSGTRLTVV.